Listed here are 30 T cell receptor beta chains from one sample, sequenced in a study of molecular identifiers for immune sequencing clone quantification. TCRdb re-analysed the PCR reads in MiXCR, keeping a single row per CDR3 protein. The table includes fewer than 100,000 distinct CDR3 sequences, 20% to 25% detected once. Sequencing was done on a sample of naive CD8+ T cells from blood, with Jurkat cell RNA spiked in. The sample's subset: FACS-sorted CD8+CD4-CCR7+CD45RA+ naive T cells. These receptors all come from a human donor in good health. Some libraries in this study had Jurkat cell RNA spiked in.

The V and J genes are TRBV4-3 and TRBJ2-7, with D perhaps TRBD1 (8 bases). The CDR3 loop spans 14 amino acids. V was clipped by 4 bases and J by 2 bases, with 12 bases between them. Per the germline V gene, CDR1 is LGHNA and CDR2 is YSLEER. The DNA of the CDR3 is TGCGCCAGCAGCCCTACAGGGGGGGCCTACGAGCAGTACTTC. Translation: CASSPTGGAYEQYF.

Details on this clonotype: A much larger clone lies a single base off, so this may be a read error. DNA for the CDR3: TGTGCCAGCAGTAACATAGATACGCAGTATTTT. It is translated as CASSNIDTQYF. This chain uses TRBV27 with TRBJ2-3; D gene ambiguous. The CDR3 runs 11 residues. Germline V gene data show CDR1 as MNHEY and CDR2 as SMNVEV (reference sequence). The V end was cut by 5 bases, the J end by 5 bases, with 5 bases between.

As for this clonotype: A much bigger clone sits one base away, suggesting this may be a read error. The chain combines TRBV3-1 with TRBJ1-5; tentatively, D is TRBD1 (5 bases). Per the germline V gene, CDR1 is LGHDT and CDR2 is YNNKEL (reference sequence). The CDR3 covers 16 residues. V was cut by 2 bases and J by 3 bases, with 14 bases left in between. CDR3 bases: TGTGCCAGCAGCCAAAGGATAGGGGTGGACAATCAGCCCCAGCATTTT. Protein sequence: CASSQRIGVDNQPQHF.

The chain couples TRBV10-3 to TRBJ1-5; tentatively, D is TRBD1 (5 bases). V was shortened by 4 bases and J by 5 bases, with 18 bases between the two germline ends. From germline, CDR1 is ENHRY and CDR2 SYGVKD. This CDR3 contains 16 residues. CDR3 DNA: TGTGCCATCAGTGGCGGCAGGGAAACGGGCGATCAGCCCCAGCATTTT. It translates to CAISGGRETGDQPQHF.

Details on this clonotype: Being one base from a much bigger clone, this may be a read error. V is TRBV27 and J is TRBJ2-7; D not certain. The CDR3 has 14 amino acids. V lost 8 bases and J 2 bases, leaving 16 bases between the germline ends. Germline V gene lookup returns CDR1 MNHEY and CDR2 SMNVEV (reference sequence). The CDR3 protein is CASARSISTYEQYF. The CDR3 nucleotides are TGTGCCAGCGCACGGAGCATATCCACCTACGAGCAGTACTTC.

This clonotype was picked up many times. This rearrangement joins TRBV29-1 to TRBJ2-7, with D maybe TRBD2 (5 bases). This CDR3 comprises 17 residues. Deletions cut 0 bases from V and 3 bases from J, with 21 bases between. CDR1 and CDR2 from the germline V gene are SQVTM and ANQGSEA. CDR3 region: CSVEETREDSLNYEQYF. The CDR3 nucleotides are TGCAGCGTTGAAGAGACCCGCGAGGACTCCCTCAACTACGAGCAGTACTTC.

This clonotype has a count of ten or more. The chain carries TRBV20-1 and TRBJ1-1; TRBD1 matches 8 bases. The trim removed 5 bases at V and 5 bases at J, leaving 10 bases unmatched. From germline, CDR1 is DFQATT and CDR2 SNEGSKA (reference sequence). This CDR3 contains 14 residues. The CDR3 here is CSAGLQGEGTEAFF. CDR3 nucleotide sequence: TGCAGTGCTGGGTTACAGGGGGAGGGAACTGAAGCTTTCTTT.

Many counts were recorded for this clonotype. The chain combines TRBV11-2 with TRBJ1-1; D ambiguous. Germline CDR1 reads SGHAT; CDR2 reads FQNNGV. This CDR3 spans 15 amino acids. Trimming took off 1 base at V and 0 bases at J, with 9 bases between the two ends. This CDR3 is CASSLAGPMNTEAFF. CDR3 sequence (DNA): TGTGCCAGCAGCTTAGCCGGACCGATGAACACTGAAGCTTTCTTT.

As to this clonotype: This clone may be a read error of a much larger clone one base away. The J gene is TRBJ2-3, the V gene TRBV7-8, with D possibly being TRBD1 or TRBD2 (5 bases each). Deletions cut 5 bases from V and 2 bases from J, with 14 bases between. This CDR3 has 15 amino acids. The germline CDR1 and CDR2 sequences are SGHVS and FQNEAQ. The CDR3 DNA is TGTGCCAGCAGCAGCAGGACGGGGACCACAGATACGCAGTATTTT. Amino acid sequence: CASSSRTGTTDTQYF.

This clonotype appeared a few times. The V gene is TRBV6-2 or TRBV6-3, the J gene TRBJ1-5; D not certain. Trimming took off 0 bases at V and 3 bases at J, with 9 bases between the two ends. The CDR3 runs to 15 residues. Germline CDR1 and CDR2: MNHEY and SVGEGT. The chain's CDR3 is CASSYSGAYNQPQHF. Written as DNA, the CDR3 is TGTGCCAGCAGTTACTCGGGCGCGTACAATCAGCCCCAGCATTTT.

This clonotype was counted ten times or more. V gene TRBV7-9 combines with J gene TRBJ2-4; no clear D gene. V was clipped by 6 bases and J by 1 base, with 10 bases between them. CDR1 SEHNR and CDR2 FQNEAQ come from the germline V gene (reference sequence). The CDR3 extends over 14 amino acids. The CDR3 loop reads CASSGLLAKNIQYF. As DNA, the CDR3 is TGTGCCAGCAGTGGCTTACTGGCCAAAAACATTCAGTACTTC.

Ten or more counts support this clonotype. The chain uses TRBV6-5 and TRBJ2-7; D ambiguous. CDR1 MNHEY and CDR2 SVGAGI come from the germline V gene. Between the trimmed V and J ends, which lost 0 bases and 7 bases, there was a span of 13 bases. The CDR3 spans 14 residues. For the CDR3, the DNA is TGTGCCAGCAGTTACTCTTTGGGAACGCGGGAGCAGTACTTC. Translated: CASSYSLGTREQYF.

At least ten counts were recorded for this clonotype. This sequence joins TRBV11-2 and TRBJ1-2, with D unclear. V gave up 5 bases and J gave up 2 bases, with 9 bases separating them. Looked up from germline, CDR1 is SGHAT and CDR2 is FQNNGV. CDR3 length: 13 amino acids. The CDR3, as DNA: TGTGCCAGCAGCCCGGCGCAGAACTATGGCTACACCTTC. Its translation: CASSPAQNYGYTF.

This clonotype has at least ten counts. The chain employs TRBV27 and TRBJ2-3; D ambiguous. The V end was cut by 5 bases, the J end by 4 bases, with 13 bases between. Germline V gene sequence: CDR1 MNHEY, CDR2 SMNVEV (reference sequence). This CDR3 has 14 amino acids. The CDR3 nucleotides read TGTGCCAGCAGTCTATTCCAGTCGCCAGATACGCAGTATTTT. Its translation: CASSLFQSPDTQYF.

This clonotype was seen many times. V and J are TRBV4-1 and TRBJ1-1; D is unresolved. The CDR3 runs 16 residues. Germline loops: CDR1 MGHRA, CDR2 YSYEKL. Trimming took 0 bases from V and 3 from J, leaving 14 bases between them. The CDR3 DNA sequence: TGCGCCAGCAGCCAAGATTTTTCCTGGAAGTACACTGAAGCTTTCTTT. It yields the protein CASSQDFSWKYTEAFF.

At least ten counts were recorded for this clonotype. The gene calls are TRBV20-1 and TRBJ2-7; possible D gene TRBD1, 5 bases. Germline-derived CDR1 and CDR2 are DFQATT and SNEGSKA (reference sequence). The CDR3 is 14 amino acids. Trimming removed 1 base at V and 6 bases at J, with 16 bases between. For the CDR3, the DNA is TGCAGTGCTAGAGGAGAGCAGGGCCCGAGCGAGCAGTACTTC. Amino acid sequence: CSARGEQGPSEQYF.

This chain uses TRBV29-1 with TRBJ2-1; TRBD2 agrees at 9 bases. In germline, CDR1 is SQVTM, CDR2 ANQGSEA. This CDR3 has 18 residues. V lost 1 base and J lost 0; bases outside the gene matches: 10. The CDR3 loop reads CSVEATILAGLSYNEQFF. In DNA form, the CDR3 reads TGCAGCGTTGAAGCCACGATACTAGCGGGTCTCTCCTACAATGAGCAGTTCTTC.

The V and J genes are TRBV4-2 and TRBJ2-2; D tentatively fits TRBD1 or TRBD2 (5 bases each). The CDR3 runs 17 residues. Trimming took 3 bases from V and 4 from J, leaving 18 bases between them. The germline gives CDR1 LGHNA, CDR2 YNFKEQ. The CDR3 reads CASSHGTEGISTGELFF. The CDR3 nucleotides are TGTGCCAGCAGCCACGGGACGGAAGGGATTTCCACCGGGGAGCTGTTTTTT.

This clonotype was observed a handful of times. A much larger clone lies a single base off, so this may be a read error. This chain uses TRBV11-2 with TRBJ2-1, with 8 bases matching TRBD2. The CDR3 has 17 amino acids. Germline V gene sequence: CDR1 SGHAT, CDR2 FQNNGV. V was pared by 0 bases and J by 0 bases, with 4 bases of the junction left unmatched. CDR3 sequence: CASSLDGGGNSYNEQFF. CDR3 DNA sequence: TGTGCCAGCAGCTTAGATGGCGGGGGGAACTCCTACAATGAGCAGTTCTTC.

Note on this clonotype: A much larger clone differs by one base, so this may be a read error. The rearrangement joins TRBV9 to TRBJ2-7, with TRBD2 as a possible D gene (6 bases). Looked up from germline, CDR1 is SGDLS and CDR2 is YYNGEE. Trimming stripped 0 bases from V and 6 bases from J, with 16 bases between. The CDR3 is 15 residues long. In DNA, the CDR3 is TGTGCCAGCAGCGTAGGGGGTAGCGGAACCTGCGAGCAGTACTTC. This codes for CASSVGGSGTCEQYF.

This clonotype came up once. A much larger clonotype is one base distant, so this may be a read error. Here the CDR3 omits its conserved ending phenylalanine or tryptophan, so a read error is the likely source. The V and J genes are TRBV7-9 and TRBJ2-1; 7 nucleotides agree with TRBD1. The germline V gene encodes CDR1 SEHNR and CDR2 FQNEAQ (reference sequence). This CDR3 comprises 15 residues. V lost 1 base and J lost 0; bases outside the gene matches: 0. The CDR3 nucleotides are TGTGCCAGCAGCTTAGGGGACAGCTCCTACAATGAGCAGTTCTCC. It translates to CASSLGDSSYNEQFS.

About this clonotype: This may be a read error, as it is one base from a much larger clone. The CDR3 nucleotides read TGTGCCTGCAGTGAAGCAGGGGGGAGGACTGAAGCTTTCTTT. Translation gives CACSEAGGRTEAFF. The rearrangement links TRBV3-1 to TRBJ1-1; TRBD1 aligns across 7 bases. The CDR3 is made up of 14 amino acids. Germline V gene lookup returns CDR1 LGHDT and CDR2 YNNKEL (reference sequence).

As regards this clonotype: A clone one base away is much larger, so this may be a read error. The chain joins TRBV13 to TRBJ1-2, with 10 bases identical to TRBD1. This CDR3 has 17 amino acids. The germline V gene has CDR1 PRHDT and CDR2 FYEKMQ (reference sequence). CDR3 region: CASSSDRGLGRNSGYTF. The CDR3 region has the DNA TGTGCCAGCAGCTCCGACAGGGGGCTGGGGAGAAACTCTGGCTACACCTTC. Based on the CDR3 plus reference TRBV13 and TRBJ1-2, the full variable domain is AAGVIQSPRHLIKEKRETATLKCYPIPRHDTVYWYQQGPGQDPQFLISFYEKMQSDKGSIPDRFSAQQFSDYHSELNMSSLELGDSALYFCASSSDRGLGRNSGYTFGSGTRLTVV.

This clonotype was detected a few times. The genes are TRBV29-1 and TRBJ1-2; D not certain. The germline V gene has CDR1 SQVTM and CDR2 ANQGSEA. V shed 7 bases and J shed 7 bases, with 13 bases lying between them. This CDR3 is built from 11 residues. The CDR3 DNA follows: TGCAGCGGATCGACGGTTGGTGGCTACACCTTC. This translates into CSGSTVGGYTF.

Many counts were recorded for this clonotype. The rearrangement joins TRBV2 to TRBJ1-5; possibly TRBD1 for D (5 bases). V lost 8 bases and J lost 3, with 14 bases in between. CDR3 length: 14 amino acids. CDR1 is SNHLY, CDR2 FYNNEI, per germline. The DNA for the CDR3 is TGTGCCAGCGCGGGTTGGGGGTACAATCAGCCCCAGCATTTT. Its protein product is CASAGWGYNQPQHF.

This clonotype was seen many times. The genes are TRBV5-4 and TRBJ2-3, with TRBD2 matching 10 bases. V lost 2 bases and J lost 4; bases outside the gene matches: 4. The CDR3 totals 15 residues. Germline CDR1 reads SGHNT; CDR2 reads YYREEE (reference sequence). CDR3 coding DNA: TGTGCCAGCAGCTTCTCTAGCGGGGGCGCAGATACGCAGTATTTT. Amino acids: CASSFSSGGADTQYF.

About this clonotype itself: This may be a read error, as it is one base from a much larger clone. V usage is TRBV29-1 and J usage is TRBJ2-2; 8 nucleotides align to TRBD2. Germline V gene sequence: CDR1 SQVTM, CDR2 ANQGSEA. The CDR3 totals 14 residues. Germline trimming cut 4 bases from V and 9 bases from J; bases unmatched to any gene: 10. This CDR3 reads CSVGYREGSRELFF. CDR3 nucleotides: TGCAGCGTTGGGTATCGGGAGGGATCCAGGGAGCTGTTTTTT.

Only one count was recorded for this clonotype. This sequence joins TRBV4-2 and TRBJ2-1, with 7 bases fitting TRBD2. This CDR3 has 17 amino acids. CDR1 is LGHNA and CDR2 is YNFKEQ in the germline V gene. With V trimmed by 0 bases and J by 6 bases, 11 bases remained unmatched. In nucleotides, the CDR3 is TGTGCCAGCAGCCAAGAGATACGCGGGGGAGCAGTCAATGAGCAGTTCTTC. This gives the protein CASSQEIRGGAVNEQFF.

This clonotype was observed many times. The CDR3 reads CASSHRGTTRADTQYF. The CDR3 nucleotides read TGCGCCAGCAGCCACAGAGGGACCACGAGGGCAGATACGCAGTATTTT. The chain joins TRBV4-1 to TRBJ2-3; D might be TRBD1 or TRBD2, each matching 5 bases. There are 16 residues in the CDR3. V was clipped by 3 bases and J by 4 bases, with 17 bases between them. Germline V gene lookup returns CDR1 MGHRA and CDR2 YSYEKL.

This clonotype was observed a handful of times. The chain has TRBV7-9 and TRBJ2-7, with 7 bases aligning to TRBD2. This CDR3 contains 14 residues. Germline V gives CDR1 SEHNR, CDR2 FQNEAQ (reference sequence). The V gene end was trimmed by 3 bases and the J gene end by 1 base; junction bases not matched to a gene: 3. CDR3 nucleotide sequence: TGTGCCAGCAGCTTCGAGGGAGGGTCCTACGAGCAGTACTTC. Translating it yields CASSFEGGSYEQYF. Looking up the rest from reference TRBV7-9 and TRBJ2-7 gives the full variable domain: DTGVSQNPRHKITKRGQNVTFRCDPISEHNRLYWYRQTLGQGPEFLTYFQNEAQLEKSRLLSDRFSAERPKGSFSTLEIQRTEQGDSAMYLCASSFEGGSYEQYFGPGTRLTVT.